This T cell receptor (beta chain) was recorded in a study of technical replicates of blood from several donors. TCRdb keeps only in-frame clones here, not all; method: immunoSEQ multiplex PCR. Among about 62,000 clones listed, around 87% were seen once. The V end lost 3 bases, the J end lost 14 bases, and 14 bases lay between the germline ends. The CDR3 covers 13 residues. Germline V gives CDR1 SGHTA, CDR2 FQGNSA. The chain employs TRBV7-2 and TRBJ1-6, with D hard to call. Sequencing was carried out using PBMCs. This sequence was found in a human donor in good health. Some clones in this sample may be carry-over from other donors' samples. The CDR3 loop is CASSLGAPFTLHF. CDR3 in DNA: TGTGCCAGCAGCTTGGGAGCGCCCTTCACCCTCCACTTT.